The 26 T cell receptor beta chains below all came from one sample that was sequenced in a study of control samples from healthy donors and cancer patients. The data were produced by immunoSEQ multiplex PCR, yet TCRdb's version contains in-frame clones alone and is incomplete. Of 150,000 or so clones detected, nearly 95% appear once; the ten largest clones hold roughly 2.3%. The sequencing input was blood. Source of these receptors: a man aged 50-60 years in good health.

The genes are TRBV2 and TRBJ1-6; 7 bases align to TRBD1. This CDR3 spans 15 amino acids. The ends lost 6 bases at V and 5 bases at J; junction bases unmatched: 7. The germline V gene encodes CDR1 SNHLY and CDR2 FYNNEI. Written as DNA, the CDR3 is TGTGCCAGCAGGACAGGGAATGTGAATAATTCACCCCTCCACTTT. As protein: CASRTGNVNNSPLHF.

J is TRBJ2-1 and V is TRBV9; 7 bases align to TRBD2. This CDR3 contains 14 residues. Trimming cost V 0 bases and J 5 bases; bases outside gene matches: 2. The germline CDR1 and CDR2 sequences are SGDLS and YYNGEE. CDR3 DNA sequence: TGTGCCAGCAGCGTAGGACTAGCCGACAATGAGCAGTTCTTC. Encoded protein: CASSVGLADNEQFF.

This clone was counted once. The chain combines TRBV16 with TRBJ1-3; no clear D gene. V was shortened by 0 bases and J by 3 bases, with 9 bases between the two germline ends. CDR1 and CDR2 (germline): KGHSY, FQNENV. The CDR3 sequence is 15 residues long. The CDR3 nucleotides are TGTGCCAGCAGCCAATCGCGAGGGTATGGAAACACCATATATTTT. The encoded protein is CASSQSRGYGNTIYF.

The rearrangement links TRBV30 to TRBJ1-2, with 9 bases lining up with TRBD1. Per germline, CDR1 GTSNPN and CDR2 SVGIG (reference sequence). J was trimmed by 2 bases and V by 7 bases; bases with no gene match: 5. The CDR3 runs to 13 residues. The CDR3 is CASLDRGNYGYTF. CDR3 sequence (DNA): TGTGCCTCCTTGGACAGGGGCAACTATGGCTACACCTTC.

V gene TRBV4-1 combines with J gene TRBJ2-1; 10 bases are shared with TRBD1. V was clipped by 2 bases and J by 7 bases; unmatched bases: 11. The CDR3 consists of 17 residues. CDR1 is MGHRA, CDR2 YSYEKL, per germline. This CDR3 is CASSQFQDTDRGNEQFF. Written as DNA, the CDR3 is TGCGCCAGCAGCCAATTCCAGGATACGGACAGGGGGAATGAGCAGTTCTTC.

V and J are TRBV25-1 and TRBJ2-5; D perhaps matches TRBD1 (7 bases). Between the trimmed V and J ends, which lost 1 base and 2 bases, there was a span of 11 bases. CDR1 and CDR2 (germline): MGHDK, SYGVNS. The CDR3 runs 15 residues. CDR3 sequence: CASSEFRGVQETQYF. DNA of the CDR3: TGTGCCAGCAGTGAATTCAGGGGGGTTCAAGAGACCCAGTACTTC.

The chain carries TRBV11-2 and TRBJ2-1, with D possibly matching TRBD2 (7 bases). Trimming took off 5 bases at V and 7 bases at J, with 15 bases between the two ends. Germline loops: CDR1 SGHAT, CDR2 FQNNGV. The CDR3 contains 14 residues. CDR3 sequence: CASSPGGGSNEQFF. CDR3 bases: TGTGCCAGCAGCCCCGGGGGCGGGAGTAATGAGCAGTTCTTC. The full variable domain, completed using reference TRBV11-2 and TRBJ2-1, is EAGVAQSPRYKIIEKRQSVAFWCNPISGHATLYWYQQILGQGPKLLIQFQNNGVVDDSQLPKDRFSAERLKGVDSTLKIQPAKLEDSAVYLCASSPGGGSNEQFFGPGTRLTVL.

This chain joins TRBV15 and TRBJ1-2; D remains unclear. Trimming took off 0 bases at V and 8 bases at J, with 13 bases between the two ends. The germline gives CDR1 LNHNV, CDR2 YYDKDF (reference sequence). The length of the CDR3 is 14 residues. The CDR3 DNA is TGTGCCACCAGCAGAGATGGGTCCAGACTGGGCTACACCTTC. It is translated as CATSRDGSRLGYTF.

The gene calls are TRBV6-5 and TRBJ2-5, with 16 bases aligning to TRBD2. CDR1 and CDR2 from the germline V gene are MNHEY and SVGAGI. This CDR3 spans 16 amino acids. The junction had 10 bases not matched to a gene; V was cut back by 2 bases and J by 13 bases. CDR3 sequence: CASSYRGTSGRVTWYF. CDR3 DNA sequence: TGTGCCAGCAGTTACCGCGGGACTAGCGGGAGGGTCACTTGGTACTTC.

This chain links TRBV28 with TRBJ2-3, with TRBD2 identical over 13 bases. Germline V gene sequence: CDR1 MDHEN, CDR2 SYDVKM. CDR3 size: 16 residues. Trimming took 5 bases from V and 7 from J; bases not matched to a gene: 9. The CDR3 spells CASSLRTSGRSYTQYF. CDR3 DNA: TGTGCCAGCAGTCTCCGGACTAGCGGGAGAAGCTATACGCAGTATTTT.

This chain uses TRBV29-1 with TRBJ1-1; TRBD1 is a possible D gene (5 bases). This CDR3 has 12 amino acids. CDR1 and CDR2 (germline): SQVTM, ANQGSEA. The germline V and J ends were trimmed by 7 bases and 1 base, with 10 bases remaining between them. The CDR3 spells CSGGVGNTEAFF. The CDR3 DNA is TGCAGCGGGGGGGTAGGGAACACTGAAGCTTTCTTT.

V is TRBV7-9 and J is TRBJ2-1; a possible D gene is TRBD1 (5 bases). V lost 6 bases and J lost 4, with 10 bases in between. The CDR3 extends over 13 amino acids. Germline CDR1 is SEHNR and CDR2 is FQNEAQ (reference sequence). The chain's CDR3 is CASRMDTYNEQFF. In DNA, the CDR3 is TGTGCCAGCAGGATGGACACGTACAATGAGCAGTTCTTC.

J is TRBJ2-7 and V is TRBV28; TRBD1 agrees at 10 bases. Trimming took 4 bases from V and 3 from J; bases not matched to a gene: 3. CDR1 and CDR2 from the germline V gene are MDHEN and SYDVKM. The CDR3 loop spans 14 amino acids. The CDR3 DNA reads TGTGCCAGCAGTTCTCGGGACAGGGGCTACGAGCAGTACTTC. Translating it yields CASSSRDRGYEQYF.

This chain uses TRBV5-4 with TRBJ2-1, with D possibly being TRBD1 or TRBD2 (5 bases each). Germline V gene sequence: CDR1 SGHNT, CDR2 YYREEE (reference sequence). V was pared by 0 bases and J by 1 base, with 8 bases between. This CDR3 is 15 amino acids long. The CDR3 loop is CASSLEWGSYNEQFF. The CDR3 bases are TGTGCCAGCAGCTTGGAGTGGGGGTCCTACAATGAGCAGTTCTTC.

This rearrangement joins TRBV18 to TRBJ1-1; D remains ambiguous. This CDR3 is built from 15 residues. Trimming removed 5 bases from V and 1 base from J, with 14 bases in between. Germline loops: CDR1 KGHSH, CDR2 LQKENI. CDR3 coding DNA: TGTGCCAGCTCATTTAATGTAGACTGGAACACTGAAGCTTTCTTT. It yields the protein CASSFNVDWNTEAFF. The full variable domain, in which reference TRBV18 and TRBJ1-1 provide the parts outside the CDR3, is NAGVMQNPRHLVRRRGQEARLRCSPMKGHSHVYWYRQLPEEGLKFMVYLQKENIIDESGMPKERFSAEFPKEGPSILRIQQVVRGDSAAYFCASSFNVDWNTEAFFGQGTRLTVV.

The gene calls are TRBV29-1 and TRBJ2-2, with TRBD2 identical over 10 bases. With 2 bases clipped from V and 0 bases from J, the junction kept 9 bases outside the gene matches. This CDR3 contains 18 residues. The germline CDR1 and CDR2 sequences are SQVTM and ANQGSEA. CDR3 bases: TGCAGCGTTGAAAAAGGACTAGCGGTGAGAGCGAACACCGGGGAGCTGTTTTTT. Its protein product is CSVEKGLAVRANTGELFF.

The chain is built from TRBV7-9 and TRBJ2-7, with D perhaps assigned TRBD1 or TRBD2 (6 bases each). This CDR3 contains 14 residues. Trimming took off 0 bases at V and 2 bases at J, with 8 bases between the two ends. Germline values: CDR1 SEHNR, CDR2 FQNEAQ (reference sequence). The CDR3 sequence is CASSLAGGTYEQYF. DNA for the CDR3: TGTGCCAGCAGCTTAGCCGGGGGCACCTACGAGCAGTACTTC.

Only one count was recorded for this clone. CDR3 nucleotides: TGTGCCATCAGTGAGGGACAGCGCTCTGGAAACACCATATATTTT. Residues: CAISEGQRSGNTIYF. The chain is built from TRBV10-3 and TRBJ1-3; D may be TRBD1 (6 bases). Germline V gene lookup returns CDR1 ENHRY and CDR2 SYGVKD. With 2 bases removed from V and 0 bases from J, the gap between germline ends came to 8 bases. This CDR3 region has 15 residues.

This clone appeared a single time. The chain links TRBV6-1 to TRBJ1-4, with D unresolved. V gave up 0 bases and J gave up 6 bases, with 2 bases separating them. Germline CDR1 MNHNS, CDR2 SASEGT. The CDR3 loop spans 12 amino acids. CDR3 in amino acids: CASSEAHEKLFF. The DNA for the CDR3 is TGTGCCAGCAGTGAAGCGCATGAAAAACTGTTTTTT.

The V and J genes are TRBV18 and TRBJ1-1; D gene unclear. Trimming removed 5 bases at V and 0 bases at J, with 10 bases between. This CDR3 spans 14 amino acids. Germline CDR1 KGHSH, CDR2 LQKENI. The CDR3 DNA is TGTGCCAGCTCAATGTCCAATATGAACACTGAAGCTTTCTTT. As protein: CASSMSNMNTEAFF.

The genes are TRBV7-9 and TRBJ2-1; perhaps TRBD2 as D (5 bases). The germline V and J ends were trimmed by 11 bases and 0 bases, with 17 bases remaining between them. Germline V gene sequence: CDR1 SEHNR, CDR2 FQNEAQ (reference sequence). The CDR3 contains 15 residues. The CDR3 nucleotides are TGTGCCTCAAACCCCGCGGGTGCCTCCTACAATGAGCAGTTCTTC. It yields the protein CASNPAGASYNEQFF.

This clone was observed a handful of times. This chain connects TRBV9 to TRBJ2-2, with 9 bases fitting TRBD2. V dropped 5 bases and J dropped 3; count of bases not matched to a gene: 2. The CDR3 covers 14 residues. The germline V gene has CDR1 SGDLS and CDR2 YYNGEE. The CDR3 reads CASRREGDTGELFF. The CDR3 DNA reads as TGTGCCAGCAGGCGGGAGGGTGACACCGGGGAGCTGTTTTTT.

V is TRBV5-4 and J is TRBJ2-7; TRBD2 is a possible D gene (6 bases). Deletions cut 4 bases from V and 4 bases from J, with 12 bases between. Per germline, CDR1 SGHNT and CDR2 YYREEE (reference sequence). This CDR3 region has 13 residues. The CDR3 nucleotides read TGTGCCAGCAGCCAGATGACTAGTTACGAGCAGTACTTC. Translation gives CASSQMTSYEQYF. Drawing the rest from reference TRBV5-4 and TRBJ2-7, the complete variable domain is ETGVTQSPTHLIKTRGQQVTLRCSSQSGHNTVSWYQQALGQGPQFIFQYYREEENGRGNFPPRFSGLQFPNYSSELNVNALELDDSALYLCASSQMTSYEQYFGPGTRLTVT.

This sequence joins TRBV6-5 and TRBJ1-1; 7 bases match TRBD1. Germline V CDR1 and CDR2: MNHEY, SVGAGI. This CDR3 has 13 amino acids. With 6 bases clipped from V and 4 bases from J, the junction kept 5 bases outside the gene matches. CDR3 in amino acids: CASSATGTTEAFF. As DNA, the CDR3 is TGTGCCAGCAGCGCGACAGGGACCACTGAAGCTTTCTTT.

Note on this clone: Other DNA sequences within the sample encode an identical CDR3. This chain uses TRBV5-1 with TRBJ1-4; TRBD1 matches at 9 bases. CDR1 SGHRS and CDR2 YFSETQ come from the germline V gene. The V segment lost 3 bases and the J segment 4 bases; nucleotides outside the gene matches: 1. The CDR3 sequence is 14 residues long. The CDR3 DNA sequence: TGCGCCAGCAGCTGGACAGGGGATAATGAAAAACTGTTTTTT. It codes for CASSWTGDNEKLFF.

The V and J genes are TRBV5-6 and TRBJ1-2; 11 positions agree with TRBD1. The CDR3 has 15 residues. With V trimmed by 4 bases and J by 7 bases, 9 bases remained unmatched. Germline V CDR1 and CDR2: SGHDT, YYEEEE. Here the CDR3 reads CASSPGQGARFGYTF. Here the CDR3 DNA reads TGTGCCAGCAGCCCCGGACAGGGGGCGAGATTTGGCTACACCTTC.